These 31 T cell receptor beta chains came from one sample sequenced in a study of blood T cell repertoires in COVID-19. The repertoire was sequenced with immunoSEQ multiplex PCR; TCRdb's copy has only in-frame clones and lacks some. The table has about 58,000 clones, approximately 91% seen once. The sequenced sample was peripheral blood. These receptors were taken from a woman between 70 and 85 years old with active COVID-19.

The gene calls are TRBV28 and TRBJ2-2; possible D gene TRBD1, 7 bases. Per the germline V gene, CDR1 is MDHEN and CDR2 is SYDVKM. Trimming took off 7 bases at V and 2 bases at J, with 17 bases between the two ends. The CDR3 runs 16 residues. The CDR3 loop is CASITGGTENTGELFF. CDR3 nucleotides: TGTGCCAGCATCACTGGGGGGACAGAAAACACCGGGGAGCTGTTTTTT. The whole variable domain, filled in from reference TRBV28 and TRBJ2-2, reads DVKVTQSSRYLVKRTGEKVFLECVQDMDHENMFWYRQDPGLGLRLIYFSYDVKMKEKGDIPEGYSVSREKKERFSLILESASTNQTSMYLCASITGGTENTGELFFGEGSRLTVL.

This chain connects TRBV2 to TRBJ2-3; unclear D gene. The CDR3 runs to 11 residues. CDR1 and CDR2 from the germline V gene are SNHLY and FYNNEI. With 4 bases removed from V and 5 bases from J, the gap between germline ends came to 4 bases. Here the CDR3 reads CASSVGDTQYF. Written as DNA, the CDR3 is TGTGCCAGCAGTGTCGGAGATACGCAGTATTTT. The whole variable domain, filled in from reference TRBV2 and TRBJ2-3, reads EPEVTQTPSHQVTQMGQEVILRCVPISNHLYFYWYRQILGQKVEFLVSFYNNEISEKSEIFDDQFSVERPDGSNFTLKIRSTKLEDSAMYFCASSVGDTQYFGPGTRLTVL.

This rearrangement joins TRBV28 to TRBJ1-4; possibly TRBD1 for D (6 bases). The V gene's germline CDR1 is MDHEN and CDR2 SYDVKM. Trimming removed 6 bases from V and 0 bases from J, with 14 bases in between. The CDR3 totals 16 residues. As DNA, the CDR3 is TGTGCCAGCAGGAACCCACAGGGTCCAACTAATGAAAAACTGTTTTTT. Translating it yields CASRNPQGPTNEKLFF.

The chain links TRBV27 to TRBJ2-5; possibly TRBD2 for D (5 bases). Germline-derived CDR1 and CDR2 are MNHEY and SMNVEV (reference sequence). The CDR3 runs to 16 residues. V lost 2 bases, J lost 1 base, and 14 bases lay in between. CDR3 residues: CASSLRRSGSQETQYF. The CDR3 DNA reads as TGTGCCAGCAGTTTAAGACGGAGCGGATCCCAAGAGACCCAGTACTTC.

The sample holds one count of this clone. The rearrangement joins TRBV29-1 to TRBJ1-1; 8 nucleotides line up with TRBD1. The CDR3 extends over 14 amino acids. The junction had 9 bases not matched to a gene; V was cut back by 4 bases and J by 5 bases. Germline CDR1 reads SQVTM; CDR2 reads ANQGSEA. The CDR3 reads CSVGAGGRWTEAFF. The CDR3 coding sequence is TGCAGCGTTGGGGCAGGGGGCCGATGGACTGAAGCTTTCTTT.

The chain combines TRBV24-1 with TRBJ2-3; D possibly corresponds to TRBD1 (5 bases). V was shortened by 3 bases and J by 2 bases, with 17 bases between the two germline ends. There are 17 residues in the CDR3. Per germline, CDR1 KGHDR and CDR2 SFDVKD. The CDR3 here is CATSDPYLGADTDTQYF. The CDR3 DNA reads TGTGCCACCAGTGATCCGTACCTTGGGGCCGACACAGATACGCAGTATTTT.

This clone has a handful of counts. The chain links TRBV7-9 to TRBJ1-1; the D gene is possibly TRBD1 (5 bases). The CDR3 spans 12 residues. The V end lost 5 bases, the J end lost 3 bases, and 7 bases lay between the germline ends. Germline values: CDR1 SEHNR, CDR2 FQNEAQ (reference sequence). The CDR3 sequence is CASSRGDTEAFF. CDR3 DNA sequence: TGTGCCAGCAGCCGGGGGGACACTGAAGCTTTCTTT.

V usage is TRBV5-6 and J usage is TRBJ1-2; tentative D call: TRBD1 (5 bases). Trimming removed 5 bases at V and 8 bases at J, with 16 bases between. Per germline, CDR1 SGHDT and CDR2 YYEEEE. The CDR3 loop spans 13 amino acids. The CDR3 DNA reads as TGTGCCAGCAGTTCAGGGTCAGATGGAGGCTACACCTTC. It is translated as CASSSGSDGGYTF.

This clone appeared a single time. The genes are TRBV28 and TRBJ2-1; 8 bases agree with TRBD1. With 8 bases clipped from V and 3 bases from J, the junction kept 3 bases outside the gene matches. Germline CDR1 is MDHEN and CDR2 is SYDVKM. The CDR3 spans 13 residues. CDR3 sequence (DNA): TGTGCCAGCCAGACAGGGGACTACAATGAGCAGTTCTTC. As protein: CASQTGDYNEQFF. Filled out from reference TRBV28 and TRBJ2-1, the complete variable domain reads DVKVTQSSRYLVKRTGEKVFLECVQDMDHENMFWYRQDPGLGLRLIYFSYDVKMKEKGDIPEGYSVSREKKERFSLILESASTNQTSMYLCASQTGDYNEQFFGPGTRLTVL.

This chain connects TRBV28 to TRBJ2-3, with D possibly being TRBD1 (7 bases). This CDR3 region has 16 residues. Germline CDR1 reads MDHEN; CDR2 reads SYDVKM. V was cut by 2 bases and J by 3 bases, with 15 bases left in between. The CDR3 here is CASSLVGRGATDTQYF. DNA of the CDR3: TGTGCCAGCAGTTTAGTCGGCAGGGGGGCGACAGATACGCAGTATTTT.

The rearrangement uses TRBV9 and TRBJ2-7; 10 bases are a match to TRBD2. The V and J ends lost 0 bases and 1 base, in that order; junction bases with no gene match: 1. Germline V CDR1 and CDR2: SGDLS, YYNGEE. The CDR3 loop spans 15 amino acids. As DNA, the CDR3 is TGTGCCAGCAGCGTAGTAGCGGGAGGATCCTACGAGCAGTACTTC. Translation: CASSVVAGGSYEQYF. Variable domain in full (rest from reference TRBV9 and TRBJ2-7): DSGVTQTPKHLITATGQRVTLRCSPRSGDLSVYWYQQSLDQGLQFLIQYYNGEERAKGNILERFSAQQFPDLHSELNLSSLELGDSALYFCASSVVAGGSYEQYFGPGTRLTVT.

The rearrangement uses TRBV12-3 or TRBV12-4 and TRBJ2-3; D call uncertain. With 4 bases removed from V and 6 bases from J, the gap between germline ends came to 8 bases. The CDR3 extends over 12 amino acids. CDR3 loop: CASSWATDTQYF. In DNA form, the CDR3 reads TGTGCCAGCAGTTGGGCTACCGATACGCAGTATTTT.

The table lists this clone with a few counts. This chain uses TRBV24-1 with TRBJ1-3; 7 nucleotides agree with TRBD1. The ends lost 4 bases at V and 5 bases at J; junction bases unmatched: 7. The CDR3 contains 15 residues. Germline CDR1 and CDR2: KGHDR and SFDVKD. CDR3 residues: CATSDPTGDRNTIYF. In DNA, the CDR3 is TGTGCCACCAGTGACCCTACAGGGGATCGAAACACCATATATTTT.

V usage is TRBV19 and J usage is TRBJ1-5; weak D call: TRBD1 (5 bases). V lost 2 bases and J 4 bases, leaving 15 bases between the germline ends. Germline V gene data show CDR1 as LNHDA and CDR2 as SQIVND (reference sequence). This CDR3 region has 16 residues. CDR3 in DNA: TGTGCCAGTAGTATATACGTCCGGGACTGGAATCAGCCCCAGCATTTT. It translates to CASSIYVRDWNQPQHF. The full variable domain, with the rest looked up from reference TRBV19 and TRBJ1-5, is DGGITQSPKYLFRKEGQNVTLSCEQNLNHDAMYWYRQDPGQGLRLIYYSQIVNDFQKGDIAEGYSVSREKKESFPLTVTSAQKNPTAFYLCASSIYVRDWNQPQHFGDGTRLSIL.

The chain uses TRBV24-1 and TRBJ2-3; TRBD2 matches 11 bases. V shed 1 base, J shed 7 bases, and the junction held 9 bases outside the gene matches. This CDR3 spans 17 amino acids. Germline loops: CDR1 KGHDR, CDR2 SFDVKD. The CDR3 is CATSDFRSGRARHTQYF. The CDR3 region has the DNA TGTGCCACCAGTGATTTTCGTAGCGGGAGGGCCCGGCATACGCAGTATTTT.

CDR3 sequence (DNA): TGTGCCAGCAGCTTAGACGTAGCGGGAGGGCGGGAGCAGTATTTT. As protein: CASSLDVAGGREQYF. This rearrangement joins TRBV11-2 to TRBJ2-3; TRBD2 agrees at 11 bases. CDR1 is SGHAT, CDR2 FQNNGV, per germline. V lost 0 bases, J lost 11 bases, and 7 bases stayed unmatched. The CDR3 length is 15 residues.

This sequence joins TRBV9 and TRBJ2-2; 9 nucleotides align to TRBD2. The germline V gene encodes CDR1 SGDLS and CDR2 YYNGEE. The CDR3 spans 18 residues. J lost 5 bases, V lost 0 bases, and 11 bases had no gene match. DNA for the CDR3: TGTGCCAGCAGCGTAGCTCTATTAGCGGGAGATGGAACCGGGGAGCTGTTTTTT. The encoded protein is CASSVALLAGDGTGELFF.

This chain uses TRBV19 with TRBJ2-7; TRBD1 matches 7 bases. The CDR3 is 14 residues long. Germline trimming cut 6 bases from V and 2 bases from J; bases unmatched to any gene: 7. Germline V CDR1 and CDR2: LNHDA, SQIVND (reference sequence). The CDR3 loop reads CASRKTGATYEQYF. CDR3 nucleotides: TGTGCCAGTAGAAAAACAGGGGCTACCTACGAGCAGTACTTC.

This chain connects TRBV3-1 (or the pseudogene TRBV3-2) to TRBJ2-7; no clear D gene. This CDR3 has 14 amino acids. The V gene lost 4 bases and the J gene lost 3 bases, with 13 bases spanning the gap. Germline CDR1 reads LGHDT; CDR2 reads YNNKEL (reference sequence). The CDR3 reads CASSPVRSHYEQYF. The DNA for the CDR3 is TGTGCCAGCAGCCCAGTGAGGAGTCACTACGAGCAGTACTTC.

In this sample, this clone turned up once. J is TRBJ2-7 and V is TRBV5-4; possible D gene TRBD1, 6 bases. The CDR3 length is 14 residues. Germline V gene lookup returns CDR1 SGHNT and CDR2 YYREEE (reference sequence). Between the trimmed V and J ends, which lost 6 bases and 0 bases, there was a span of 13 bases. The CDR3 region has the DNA TGTGCCAGCACCAGGGGCCAGAGCTCCTACGAGCAGTACTTC. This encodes CASTRGQSSYEQYF.

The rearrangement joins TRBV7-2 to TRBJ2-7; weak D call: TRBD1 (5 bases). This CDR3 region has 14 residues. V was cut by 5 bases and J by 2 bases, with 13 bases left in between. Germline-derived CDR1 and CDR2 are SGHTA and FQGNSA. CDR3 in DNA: TGTGCCAGCAGCCCCCCAGGACAACCCTACGAGCAGTACTTC. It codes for CASSPPGQPYEQYF.

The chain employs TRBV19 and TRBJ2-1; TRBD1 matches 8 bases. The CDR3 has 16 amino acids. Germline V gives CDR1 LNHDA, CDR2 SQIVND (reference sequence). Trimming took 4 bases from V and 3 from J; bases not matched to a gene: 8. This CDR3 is CASSTTTGVRYNEQFF. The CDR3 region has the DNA TGTGCCAGTAGTACAACGACAGGGGTACGCTACAATGAGCAGTTCTTC.

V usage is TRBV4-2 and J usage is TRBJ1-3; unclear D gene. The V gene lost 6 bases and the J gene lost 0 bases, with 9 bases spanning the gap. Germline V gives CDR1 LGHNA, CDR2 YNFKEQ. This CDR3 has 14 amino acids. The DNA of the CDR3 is TGTGCCAGCAGTCGAAGCGTCTCTGGAAACACCATATATTTT. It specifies CASSRSVSGNTIYF.

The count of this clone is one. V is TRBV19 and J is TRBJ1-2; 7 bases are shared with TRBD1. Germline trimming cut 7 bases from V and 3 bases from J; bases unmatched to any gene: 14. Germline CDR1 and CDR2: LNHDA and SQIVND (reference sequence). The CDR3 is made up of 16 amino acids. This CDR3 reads CASKQDRDDNDYGYTF. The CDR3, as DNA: TGTGCCAGTAAGCAAGACAGGGACGACAATGACTATGGCTACACCTTC.

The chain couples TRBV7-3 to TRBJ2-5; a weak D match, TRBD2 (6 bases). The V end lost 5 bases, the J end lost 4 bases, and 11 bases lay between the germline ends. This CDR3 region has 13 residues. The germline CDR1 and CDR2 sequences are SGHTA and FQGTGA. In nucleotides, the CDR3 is TGTGCCAGCAGCCAGGACTACCCAGAGACCCAGTACTTC. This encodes CASSQDYPETQYF. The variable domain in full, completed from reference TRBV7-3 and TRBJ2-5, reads GAGVSQTPSNKVTEKGKYVELRCDPISGHTALYWYRQSLGQGPEFLIYFQGTGAADDSGLPNDRFFAVRPEGSVSTLKIQRTERGDSAVYLCASSQDYPETQYFGPGTRLLVL.

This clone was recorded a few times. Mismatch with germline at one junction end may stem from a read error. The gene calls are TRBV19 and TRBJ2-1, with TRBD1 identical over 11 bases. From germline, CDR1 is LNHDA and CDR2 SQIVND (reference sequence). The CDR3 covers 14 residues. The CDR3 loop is CATSFGQGADEQFF. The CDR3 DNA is TGTGCCACTAGTTTTGGACAGGGGGCCGATGAGCAGTTCTTC.

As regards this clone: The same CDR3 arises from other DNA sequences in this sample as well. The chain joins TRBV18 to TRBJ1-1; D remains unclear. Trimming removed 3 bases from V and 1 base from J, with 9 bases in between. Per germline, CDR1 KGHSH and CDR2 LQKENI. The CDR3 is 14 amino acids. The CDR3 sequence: CASSPPSTNTEAFF. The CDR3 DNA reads TGTGCCAGCTCACCCCCTAGCACGAACACTGAAGCTTTCTTT.

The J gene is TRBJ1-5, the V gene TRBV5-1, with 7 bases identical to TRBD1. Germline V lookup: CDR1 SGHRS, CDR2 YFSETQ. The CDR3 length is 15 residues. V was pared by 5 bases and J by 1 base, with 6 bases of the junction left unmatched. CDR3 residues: CASRKGTESNQPQHF. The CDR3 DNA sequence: TGCGCCAGCAGAAAAGGGACAGAAAGCAATCAGCCCCAGCATTTT. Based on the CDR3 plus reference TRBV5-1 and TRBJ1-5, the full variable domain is KAGVTQTPRYLIKTRGQQVTLSCSPISGHRSVSWYQQTPGQGLQFLFEYFSETQRNKGNFPGRFSGRQFSNSRSEMNVSTLELGDSALYLCASRKGTESNQPQHFGDGTRLSIL.

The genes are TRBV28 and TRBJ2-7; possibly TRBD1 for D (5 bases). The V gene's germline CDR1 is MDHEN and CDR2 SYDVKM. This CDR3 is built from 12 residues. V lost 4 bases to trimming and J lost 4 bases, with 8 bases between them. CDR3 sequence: CASSSRVYEQYF. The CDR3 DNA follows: TGTGCCAGCAGTTCCAGGGTTTACGAGCAGTACTTC. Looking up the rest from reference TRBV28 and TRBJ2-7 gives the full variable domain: DVKVTQSSRYLVKRTGEKVFLECVQDMDHENMFWYRQDPGLGLRLIYFSYDVKMKEKGDIPEGYSVSREKKERFSLILESASTNQTSMYLCASSSRVYEQYFGPGTRLTVT.

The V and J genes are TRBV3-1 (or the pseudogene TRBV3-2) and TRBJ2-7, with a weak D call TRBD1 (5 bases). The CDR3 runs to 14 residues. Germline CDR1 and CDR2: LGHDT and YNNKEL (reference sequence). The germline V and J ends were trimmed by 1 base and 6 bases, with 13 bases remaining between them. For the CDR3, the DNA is TGTGCCAGCAGCCAAGCAGGCAGGGTGGGCGAGCAGTACTTC. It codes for CASSQAGRVGEQYF.

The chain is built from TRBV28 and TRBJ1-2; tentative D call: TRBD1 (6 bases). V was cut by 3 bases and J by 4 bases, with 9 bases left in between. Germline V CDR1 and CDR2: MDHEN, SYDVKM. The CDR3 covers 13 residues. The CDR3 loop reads CASSLPGVYGYTF. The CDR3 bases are TGTGCCAGCAGTTTGCCAGGGGTCTATGGCTACACCTTC.